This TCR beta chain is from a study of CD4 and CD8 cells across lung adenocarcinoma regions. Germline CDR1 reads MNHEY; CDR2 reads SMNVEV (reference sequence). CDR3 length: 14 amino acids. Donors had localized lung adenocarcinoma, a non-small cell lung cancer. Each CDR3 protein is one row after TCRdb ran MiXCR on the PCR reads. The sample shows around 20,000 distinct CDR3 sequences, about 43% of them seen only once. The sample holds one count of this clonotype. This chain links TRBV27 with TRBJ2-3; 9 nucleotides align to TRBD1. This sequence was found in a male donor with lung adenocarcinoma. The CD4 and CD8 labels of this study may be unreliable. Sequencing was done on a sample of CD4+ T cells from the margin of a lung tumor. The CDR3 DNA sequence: TGTGCGGGGAGCGGGGACAGGGACGAAGATACGCAGTATTTT. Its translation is CAGSGDRDEDTQYF.